The 21 T cell receptor beta chains below were found in one sample sequenced in a study of blood T cell repertoires in COVID-19. The data were produced by immunoSEQ multiplex PCR, yet TCRdb's version contains in-frame clones alone and is incomplete. Found here are about 70,000 clones, roughly 81% of them singletons; the top ten hold approximately 14%. Sequencing was carried out using peripheral blood. These receptors were obtained from a man of 80 years or more with acute or convalescent COVID-19.

This clone appeared a few times. The chain's CDR3 is CASSVGGEVQPQHF. CDR3 nucleotide sequence: TGTGCCAGCAGTGTGGGTGGGGAGGTACAGCCCCAGCATTTT. The V gene is TRBV2, the J gene TRBJ1-5; no definite D call. The CDR3 sequence is 14 residues long. The germline CDR1 and CDR2 sequences are SNHLY and FYNNEI. The V and J ends lost 4 bases and 7 bases respectively, with 14 bases between them.

The chain links TRBV6-1 to TRBJ2-7; TRBD2 agrees at 11 bases. CDR3 length: 15 residues. Looked up from germline, CDR1 is MNHNS and CDR2 is SASEGT. V lost 3 bases to trimming and J lost 2 bases; unmatched junction nucleotides: 3. CDR3 DNA sequence: TGTGCCAGCAGTGAGCCGACTAGCGGGGCCTACGAGCAGTACTTC. This sequence encodes CASSEPTSGAYEQYF.

The chain recombines TRBV27 with TRBJ2-1, with D perhaps matching TRBD2 (6 bases). This CDR3 is built from 15 residues. Germline V gene data show CDR1 as MNHEY and CDR2 as SMNVEV (reference sequence). Trimming stripped 6 bases from V and 1 base from J, with 13 bases between. The CDR3 coding sequence is TGTGCCAGCAGGGATGGGCGGGGATCCTACAATGAGCAGTTCTTC. It encodes CASRDGRGSYNEQFF.

This clone has a handful of counts. This chain connects TRBV6-5 to TRBJ1-5; 7 bases are a match to TRBD1. V lost 6 bases and J lost 7; bases outside the gene matches: 9. Germline V lookup: CDR1 MNHEY, CDR2 SVGAGI. The CDR3 spans 14 residues. The CDR3 DNA is TGTGCCAGCAGCGCGGACAGGATCTACCAGCCCCAGCATTTT. Amino acid sequence: CASSADRIYQPQHF.

The gene calls are TRBV21-1 and TRBJ2-1; the table's D call TRBD2 went unverified against the DNA. TRBV21-1 is annotated as a pseudogene. The CDR3 extends over 14 amino acids. The CDR3 sequence is CASSTDYTSNEQFF. Here the CDR3 DNA reads TGTGCCAGCAGCACCGACTATACCTCCAATGAGCAGTTCTTC.

The CDR3 is CASTRDYQDTQYF. In nucleotides, the CDR3 is TGTGCCAGCACCCGGGACTATCAAGATACGCAGTATTTT. J is TRBJ2-3 and V is TRBV2; 7 bases are shared with TRBD2. Looked up from germline, CDR1 is SNHLY and CDR2 is FYNNEI. V lost 7 bases, J lost 5 bases, and 6 bases stayed unmatched. This CDR3 contains 13 residues.

As concerns this clone: One end of the junction varies from germline; a read error may be responsible. V and J are TRBV7-7 and TRBJ2-2; D not resolved. The CDR3 contains 15 residues. Per the germline V gene, CDR1 is SSHAT and CDR2 is FNYEAQ (reference sequence). Here the CDR3 reads CASSRTSVNTGELFF. In DNA, the CDR3 is TGTGCTAGCAGCCGCACGAGCGTAAACACCGGGGAGCTGTTTTTT. The complete variable domain, with remaining parts taken from reference TRBV7-7 and TRBJ2-2, reads GAGVSQSPRYKVTKRGQDVTLRCDPISSHATLYWYQQALGQGPEFLTYFNYEAQPDKSGLPSDRFSAERPEGSISTLTIQRTEQRDSAMYRCASSRTSVNTGELFFGEGSRLTVL.

This clone was observed a few times. The chain employs TRBV2 and TRBJ2-3; possible D gene TRBD2, 5 bases. V lost 2 bases and J 5 bases, leaving 11 bases between the germline ends. CDR3 length equals 14 residues. Per germline, CDR1 SNHLY and CDR2 FYNNEI. The CDR3, as DNA: TGTGCCAGCAGTGAATCCTTTACTAGAGATACGCAGTATTTT. This gives the protein CASSESFTRDTQYF.

This clone was seen just once. The V call is TRBV5-1, the J call TRBJ1-2, with 8 bases lining up with TRBD1. The CDR3 covers 12 residues. Germline V lookup: CDR1 SGHRS, CDR2 YFSETQ. The V and J ends lost 4 bases and 7 bases, in that order; junction bases with no gene match: 3. The CDR3 coding sequence is TGCGCCAGCAGCGAGACAGGGGCTGGCTACACCTTC. It is translated as CASSETGAGYTF.

A few counts support this clone. J is TRBJ1-1 and V is TRBV7-9; D unresolved. Germline assignment: CDR1 SEHNR and CDR2 FQNEAQ (reference sequence). The V end lost 3 bases, the J end lost 1 base, and 15 bases lay between the germline ends. This CDR3 has 16 amino acids. CDR3 protein: CASSFRPGGRNTEAFF. As DNA, the CDR3 is TGTGCCAGCAGCTTTAGGCCCGGCGGCAGGAACACTGAAGCTTTCTTT.

V gene TRBV6-5 combines with J gene TRBJ1-1; D gene uncertain. The V gene's germline CDR1 is MNHEY and CDR2 SVGAGI. This CDR3 comprises 14 residues. V was pared by 6 bases and J by 1 base, with 12 bases between. This chain's CDR3 is CASRTLLPNTEAFF. CDR3 bases: TGTGCCAGCAGAACCCTATTGCCGAACACTGAAGCTTTCTTT.

V is TRBV3-1 (or the pseudogene TRBV3-2) and J is TRBJ2-3, with 9 bases lining up with TRBD2. V shed 1 base and J 6 bases; nucleotides not matched to a gene: 11. The germline CDR1 and CDR2 sequences are LGHDT and YNNKEL (reference sequence). CDR3 length: 17 amino acids. DNA of the CDR3: TGTGCCAGCAGCCAAGTTGCGTTGGGGACTAGCTTCGATACGCAGTATTTT. Translating gives CASSQVALGTSFDTQYF.

The chain joins TRBV2 to TRBJ1-5; 7 bases align to TRBD1. CDR3 size: 15 residues. The junction had 11 bases not matched to a gene; V was cut back by 2 bases and J by 10 bases. The germline gives CDR1 SNHLY, CDR2 FYNNEI. The CDR3 DNA reads TGTGCCAGCAGTGAATGTAGGGGGCGGGGTTGTCCCCAGCATTTT. This sequence encodes CASSECRGRGCPQHF.

CDR3 nucleotide sequence: TGTGCCAGCAGCCTAACTAAGGGGGGAGGGGAGACCCAGTACTTC. This translates into CASSLTKGGGETQYF. The chain employs TRBV4-2 and TRBJ2-5, with D tentatively TRBD2 (7 bases). V lost 4 bases and J lost 5, with 17 bases in between. The germline CDR1 and CDR2 sequences are LGHNA and YNFKEQ. CDR3 length: 15 amino acids.

The chain is built from TRBV15 and TRBJ2-1, with 7 nucleotides matching TRBD2. CDR1 LNHNV and CDR2 YYDKDF come from the germline V gene (reference sequence). CDR3 length equals 18 residues. The V and J ends lost 3 bases and 3 bases, in that order; junction bases with no gene match: 14. The CDR3 nucleotides are TGTGCCACCAGCAGCGGACGGAGGACTAGGGGCTACTACAATGAGCAGTTCTTC. Amino acid sequence: CATSSGRRTRGYYNEQFF.

V gene TRBV2 combines with J gene TRBJ1-5; 7 bases fit TRBD1. Germline-derived CDR1 and CDR2 are SNHLY and FYNNEI. Unmatched junction bases numbered 3, after V lost 4 bases and J lost 3 bases. CDR3 size: 14 residues. This CDR3 is CASSGQGFNQPQHF. Written as DNA, the CDR3 is TGTGCCAGCAGTGGACAGGGCTTCAATCAGCCCCAGCATTTT.

V and J are TRBV2 and TRBJ1-1, with TRBD1 identical over 7 bases. Per germline, CDR1 SNHLY and CDR2 FYNNEI. The CDR3 totals 14 residues. Trimming cost V 3 bases and J 4 bases; bases outside gene matches: 5. As DNA, the CDR3 is TGTGCCAGCAGTGAGATCAGGGACAGCACTGAAGCTTTCTTT. This sequence encodes CASSEIRDSTEAFF.

This clone turned up a few times. The chain carries TRBV9 and TRBJ2-7; TRBD1 aligns across 7 bases. CDR1 SGDLS and CDR2 YYNGEE come from the germline V gene. The CDR3 runs to 15 residues. The J segment lost 3 bases and the V segment lost 4 bases, leaving 10 bases of the junction unmatched. This CDR3 is CASSPSGTVHYEQYF. The CDR3 DNA reads as TGTGCCAGCAGCCCTTCCGGGACAGTTCACTACGAGCAGTACTTC.

CDR3 loop: CASSFDYTDTQYF. The CDR3 coding sequence is TGTGCCAGCAGCTTCGACTACACAGATACGCAGTATTTT. The rearrangement uses TRBV11-2 and TRBJ2-3; weak D call: TRBD2 (5 bases). The CDR3 is made up of 13 amino acids. Germline CDR1 reads SGHAT; CDR2 reads FQNNGV. Trimming took off 3 bases at V and 2 bases at J, with 6 bases between the two ends.

This sequence joins TRBV28 and TRBJ1-2; D uncertain. In germline, CDR1 is MDHEN, CDR2 SYDVKM. The CDR3 extends over 15 amino acids. The germline V and J ends were trimmed by 6 bases and 4 bases, with 18 bases remaining between them. This chain's CDR3 is CASSPSLVAVYGYTF. For the CDR3, the DNA is TGTGCCAGCAGCCCCTCTCTTGTTGCGGTCTATGGCTACACCTTC.

The genes are TRBV28 and TRBJ2-4; D might be TRBD1 (6 bases). The germline V and J ends were trimmed by 7 bases and 0 bases, with 16 bases remaining between them. The CDR3 is 16 amino acids. Germline CDR1 reads MDHEN; CDR2 reads SYDVKM. For the CDR3, the DNA is TGTGCCAGCACTCGACCAGGGGATCTAGCCAAAAACATTCAGTACTTC. Translated, it gives CASTRPGDLAKNIQYF.